A single sample gave rise to the 18 T cell receptor beta chains below, sequenced in a study of neoadjuvant nivolumab and ipilimumab in lung cancer. Some clones are missing from TCRdb's copy, which holds only in-frame ones; the method was immunoSEQ multiplex PCR. The sample holds about 9,000 clones; 60% to 80% are singletons and the top ten take roughly 3.2%. This sample comprised tumor tissue, obtained after neoadjuvant nivolumab, alone or with ipilimumab, at or shortly before surgery. These receptor sequences come from an adult with non-small cell lung cancer.

Here the CDR3 reads CASSLSTDTQYF. DNA for the CDR3: TGTGCCAGCAGCTTAAGCACAGATACGCAGTATTTT. V is TRBV7-6 and J is TRBJ2-3; D is ambiguous. Germline-derived CDR1 and CDR2 are SGHVS and FNYEAQ. With 2 bases removed from V and 0 bases from J, the gap between germline ends came to 0 bases. CDR3 size: 12 residues.

This clone came up once. The chain is built from TRBV5-1 and TRBJ1-2; the D is unclear. This CDR3 has 15 residues. Germline-derived CDR1 and CDR2 are SGHRS and YFSETQ. Trimming pared 3 bases from V and 2 bases from J, leaving 14 bases between. DNA of the CDR3: TGCGCCAGCAGCTGGGCTGAAGGTACAAACTATGGCTACACCTTC. This encodes CASSWAEGTNYGYTF.

V and J are TRBV18 and TRBJ2-5, with D perhaps matching TRBD1 (6 bases). Deletions cut 3 bases from V and 1 base from J, with 12 bases between. CDR1 is KGHSH, CDR2 LQKENI, per germline. CDR3 size: 15 residues. In nucleotides, the CDR3 is TGTGCCAGCTCACCGGGGGCCGGGGTCCAAGAGACCCAGTACTTC. Residues: CASSPGAGVQETQYF.

The rearrangement uses TRBV13 and TRBJ1-2; D ambiguous. The CDR3 covers 15 residues. V shed 1 base and J shed 4 bases, with 13 bases lying between them. Germline lookup yields CDR1 PRHDT and CDR2 FYEKMQ (reference sequence). In DNA, the CDR3 is TGTGCCAGCAGCTTAGTGCCTTCAGCGGCCTATGGCTACACCTTC. This gives the protein CASSLVPSAAYGYTF.

J is TRBJ2-5 and V is TRBV25-1; D remains ambiguous. This CDR3 region has 13 residues. Looked up from germline, CDR1 is MGHDK and CDR2 is SYGVNS. V lost 3 bases and J lost 2, with 7 bases in between. The DNA for the CDR3 is TGTGCCAGCAGTGATGCCGGACAAGAGACCCAGTACTTC. It translates to CASSDAGQETQYF.

This clone was detected only a few times. This chain joins TRBV10-3 and TRBJ2-2; 7 nucleotides match TRBD1. CDR3 length equals 15 residues. V gave up 6 bases and J gave up 2 bases; unmatched junction bases: 6. Germline V gene lookup returns CDR1 ENHRY and CDR2 SYGVKD. CDR3 sequence reads: CAISTGTDNTGELFF. The CDR3 nucleotides are TGTGCCATCAGCACCGGGACAGACAACACCGGGGAGCTGTTTTTT.

In the case of this clone: Other nucleotide sequences from this sample produce the same CDR3. V usage is TRBV7-9 and J usage is TRBJ2-7, with D perhaps given as TRBD1 or TRBD2 (5 bases each). The germline V and J ends were trimmed by 5 bases and 0 bases, with 14 bases remaining between them. The CDR3 consists of 15 residues. Germline CDR1 and CDR2: SEHNR and FQNEAQ (reference sequence). CDR3 region: CASSPGTASSYEQYF. CDR3 coding DNA: TGTGCCAGCAGCCCCGGGACGGCTTCCTCCTACGAGCAGTACTTC.

The chain uses TRBV6-6 and TRBJ2-3; D unresolved. Trimming cost V 5 bases and J 4 bases, with 13 bases left between them. The CDR3 sequence is 14 residues long. Germline CDR1 and CDR2: MNHNY and SVGAGI (reference sequence). CDR3 protein: CASSPGRESDTQYF. CDR3 bases: TGTGCCAGCAGTCCCGGGCGCGAGTCAGATACGCAGTATTTT.

The chain is built from TRBV18 and TRBJ1-3; D may be TRBD1 (6 bases). V lost 4 bases and J 0 bases, leaving 16 bases between the germline ends. Germline-derived CDR1 and CDR2 are KGHSH and LQKENI. The CDR3 is made up of 17 amino acids. The CDR3 nucleotides are TGTGCCAGCTCACTCCAAACAGGGACTAACTCTGGAAACACCATATATTTT. This codes for CASSLQTGTNSGNTIYF.

V and J are TRBV28 and TRBJ1-2, with D possibly TRBD1 on 6 matching bases. Germline V gene data show CDR1 as MDHEN and CDR2 as SYDVKM. The CDR3 is 14 residues long. V was pared by 2 bases and J by 8 bases, with 15 bases between. The CDR3 region is CASSLPQGYRGYTF. The CDR3 DNA follows: TGTGCCAGCAGTTTACCACAGGGTTATCGCGGCTACACCTTC.

This rearrangement joins TRBV4-2 to TRBJ2-7, with 10 bases lining up with TRBD1. The CDR3 loop spans 16 amino acids. V lost 3 bases and J lost 3; bases outside the gene matches: 8. Per germline, CDR1 LGHNA and CDR2 YNFKEQ. The CDR3 loop is CASSQQGQGMIYEQYF. The CDR3 coding sequence is TGTGCCAGCAGCCAGCAGGGACAGGGGATGATCTACGAGCAGTACTTC.

This chain uses TRBV19 with TRBJ2-7; 9 positions agree with TRBD1. Unmatched junction bases numbered 4, after V lost 10 bases and J lost 0 bases. Germline V gives CDR1 LNHDA, CDR2 SQIVND (reference sequence). This CDR3 region has 13 residues. The CDR3 loop is CATSDRGSYEQYF. The DNA of the CDR3 is TGTGCCACCTCGGACAGGGGCTCCTACGAGCAGTACTTC.

V gene TRBV11-2 combines with J gene TRBJ2-7, with 8 bases lining up with TRBD2. The CDR3 is 19 residues long. CDR1 SGHAT and CDR2 FQNNGV come from the germline V gene. Trimming took 3 bases from V and 3 from J; bases not matched to a gene: 19. The CDR3 bases are TGTGCCAGCAGCTTCCATTTAGAAGCGGGGGTCCTCCTCTACTACGAGCAGTACTTC. Residues: CASSFHLEAGVLLYYEQYF.

This sequence joins TRBV7-2 and TRBJ2-7; D is undetermined. The ends were cut back, 0 bases at V and 3 bases at J, with 9 bases in the middle. The CDR3 spans 14 residues. From germline, CDR1 is SGHTA and CDR2 FQGNSA. The CDR3 DNA is TGTGCCAGCAGCTTAGCGGGAACAAGCTACGAGCAGTACTTC. Translation gives CASSLAGTSYEQYF.

V usage is TRBV7-9 and J usage is TRBJ2-7, with a weak D call TRBD2 (5 bases). This CDR3 has 16 residues. The germline V gene encodes CDR1 SEHNR and CDR2 FQNEAQ (reference sequence). Trimming took off 0 bases at V and 1 base at J, with 13 bases between the two ends. CDR3 sequence reads: CASSLAQGGRSYEQYF. Here the CDR3 DNA reads TGTGCCAGCAGCTTAGCACAAGGAGGTCGATCCTACGAGCAGTACTTC.

The gene calls are TRBV7-2 and TRBJ1-2; no definite D call. The germline gives CDR1 SGHTA, CDR2 FQGNSA. Trimming shortened V by 5 bases and J by 4 bases, and 8 bases separated the two germline ends. There are 12 residues in the CDR3. CDR3 DNA: TGTGCCAGCAGCGGAAGCCCCTATGGCTACACCTTC. Translated: CASSGSPYGYTF.

This clone appeared a single time. The chain links TRBV10-2 to TRBJ2-4; unclear D gene. Trimming took 0 bases from V and 0 from J, leaving 6 bases between them. Germline V gene data show CDR1 as WSHSY and CDR2 as SAAADI. The CDR3 has 15 amino acids. This CDR3 reads CASSESQLAKNIQYF. The CDR3 DNA is TGCGCCAGCAGTGAGTCTCAGCTAGCCAAAAACATTCAGTACTTC.

This sequence joins TRBV12-2 and TRBJ2-5; the DNA was not used to check the table's D call, TRBD1. TRBV12-2 is marked as a pseudogene. CDR3 length equals 14 residues. The DNA for the CDR3 is TGTGCAAGTCGCCCCCTCAGGAACCAAGAGACCCAGTACTTC. Protein: CASRPLRNQETQYF.